This TCR beta chain was sequenced in a study of T cell changes during pregnancy in multiple sclerosis. Germline CDR1 reads LGHNA; CDR2 reads YNFKEQ. J lost 5 bases, V lost 3 bases, and 8 bases had no gene match. CDR3 length: 17 amino acids. The assay was immunoSEQ multiplex PCR, and TCRdb's table has in-frame clones only and misses some. The table includes about 46,000 clones, 85% to 95% detected once. The sequence was collected from a female donor with multiple sclerosis, enrolled in a pregnancy study. This chain links TRBV4-2 with TRBJ2-2; 11 bases are shared with TRBD1. The specimen was CD8+ T cells from peripheral blood mononuclear cells, collected after pregnancy. CDR3: CASSQGGTGGWTGELFF. CDR3 bases: TGTGCCAGCAGCCAGGGCGGGACAGGGGGGTGGACCGGGGAGCTGTTTTTT.